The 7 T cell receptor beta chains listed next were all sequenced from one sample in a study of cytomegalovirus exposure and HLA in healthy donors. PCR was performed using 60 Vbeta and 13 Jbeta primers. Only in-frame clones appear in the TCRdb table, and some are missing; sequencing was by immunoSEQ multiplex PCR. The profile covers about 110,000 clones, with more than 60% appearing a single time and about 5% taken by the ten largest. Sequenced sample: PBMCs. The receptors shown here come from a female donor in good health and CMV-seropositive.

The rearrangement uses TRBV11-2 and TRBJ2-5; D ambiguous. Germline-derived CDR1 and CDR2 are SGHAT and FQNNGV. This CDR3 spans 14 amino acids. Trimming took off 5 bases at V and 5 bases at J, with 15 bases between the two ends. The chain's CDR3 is CASSARRGVETQYF. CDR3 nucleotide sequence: TGTGCCAGCAGCGCAAGAAGAGGCGTCGAGACCCAGTACTTC.

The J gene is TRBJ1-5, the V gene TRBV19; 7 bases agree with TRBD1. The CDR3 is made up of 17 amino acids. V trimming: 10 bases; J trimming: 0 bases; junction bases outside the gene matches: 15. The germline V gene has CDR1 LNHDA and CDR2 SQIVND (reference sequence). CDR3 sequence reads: CATHRTGGIDSNQPQHF. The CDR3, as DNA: TGTGCCACCCATCGGACAGGCGGGATCGATAGCAATCAGCCCCAGCATTTT. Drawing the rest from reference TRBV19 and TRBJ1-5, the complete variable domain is DGGITQSPKYLFRKEGQNVTLSCEQNLNHDAMYWYRQDPGQGLRLIYYSQIVNDFQKGDIAEGYSVSREKKESFPLTVTSAQKNPTAFYLCATHRTGGIDSNQPQHFGDGTRLSIL.

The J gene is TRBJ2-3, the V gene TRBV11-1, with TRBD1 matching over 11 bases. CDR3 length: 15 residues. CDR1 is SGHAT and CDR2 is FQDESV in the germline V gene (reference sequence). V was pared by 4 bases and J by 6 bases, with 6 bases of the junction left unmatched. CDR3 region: CASSSDRGRPDTQYF. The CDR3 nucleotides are TGTGCCAGCAGCTCGGACAGGGGGCGACCTGATACGCAGTATTTT.

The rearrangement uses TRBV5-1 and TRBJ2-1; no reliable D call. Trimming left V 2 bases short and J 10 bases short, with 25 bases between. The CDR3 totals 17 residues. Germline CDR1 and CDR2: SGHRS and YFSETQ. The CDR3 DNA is TGCGCCAGCAGCTTATCGCCCCTGGGCCAACAGAGCTGGGAGCAGTTCTTC. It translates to CASSLSPLGQQSWEQFF.

The CDR3 coding sequence is TGTGCCAGCAGCGCAGGGGGCCTAGGGTATGGCTACACCTTC. Its translation: CASSAGGLGYGYTF. The chain couples TRBV27 to TRBJ1-2; TRBD1 aligns across 8 bases. CDR3 length: 14 amino acids. After removal of 6 bases from V and 5 bases from J, the junction contained 8 bases not matched to a gene. The germline V gene encodes CDR1 MNHEY and CDR2 SMNVEV (reference sequence).

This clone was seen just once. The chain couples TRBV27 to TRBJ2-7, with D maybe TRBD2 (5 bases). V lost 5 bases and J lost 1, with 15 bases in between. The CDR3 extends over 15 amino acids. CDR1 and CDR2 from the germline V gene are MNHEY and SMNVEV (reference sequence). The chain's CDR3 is CASSATISGSYEQYF. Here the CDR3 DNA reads TGTGCCAGCAGTGCCACCATCTCGGGATCCTACGAGCAGTACTTC.

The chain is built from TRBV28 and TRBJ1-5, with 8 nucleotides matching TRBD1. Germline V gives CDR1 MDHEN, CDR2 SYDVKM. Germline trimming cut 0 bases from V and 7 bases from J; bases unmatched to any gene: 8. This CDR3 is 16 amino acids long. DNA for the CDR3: TGTGCCAGCAGTTTATGGGGGCAGGGGGCTGGACAGCCCCAGCATTTT. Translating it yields CASSLWGQGAGQPQHF.